This TCR beta chain stems from a study of blood T cell repertoires in COVID-19. About the research overall: Researchers got acute and convalescent COVID-19 samples from the United States, Italy and Spain. Sources were T cells, B-cell-depleted T cells, or PBMCs; the material itself was cDNA or gDNA.

Original analysis: Quantification of nucleated cells was approximated via reference gene primer amplification. Sequencing was performed with immunoSEQ multiplex PCR; in TCRdb, only in-frame clones are kept and a portion is missing. That table gives V, J and clone size, and the DNA gave D and trimming. The sample consists of roughly 200,000 clones, about 91% of them appearing once. V shed 3 bases and J shed 2 bases, with 15 bases lying between them. There are 15 residues in the CDR3. CDR1 is SQVTM, CDR2 ANQGSEA, per germline. V gene TRBV29-1 combines with J gene TRBJ2-3; the D gene is possibly TRBD2 (5 bases). The sequence derives from a man between 18 and 29 years old with active or convalescent COVID-19. Input material: peripheral blood. The CDR3 protein is CSVDTGGQNTDTQYF. For the CDR3, the DNA is TGCAGCGTTGATACTGGCGGGCAAAACACAGATACGCAGTATTTT.